The subject of this entry is one T cell receptor beta chain. No antigen is known for it. An end of the junction differs from the germline gene, which may be a read error. The sample belongs to a study of cytomegalovirus exposure and HLA in healthy donors. Findings and limits, study-wide: Researchers reported in a later analysis that a missense DCLRE1C variant was tied to TCR beta V- and J-gene trimming. Sequencing likely produced, as an artifact, a cluster of highly shared sequence variants.

Germline CDR1 is SSHAT and CDR2 is FNYEAQ (reference sequence). This CDR3 is 15 amino acids long. Primers included in the PCR were 60 Vbeta and 13 Jbeta primers. Methods used by the authors: In a later analysis, roughly 10 million of tens of millions of unique beta chains occurred in at least two donors. TCRdb keeps only in-frame clones here, not all; method: immunoSEQ multiplex PCR. The DNA was the basis for D and trimming; V, J and clone size are from that table. The sample includes about 130,000 clones, 77% of them seen just once. The sequenced sample consisted of PBMCs. The chain links TRBV7-7 to TRBJ2-1; possible D gene TRBD1, 6 bases. This receptor was identified in a woman in her forties in good health and CMV-seropositive. The CDR3 reads CASSPRQGSYNEQFF. In DNA, the CDR3 is TGTGCTAGCAGCCCGCGTCAGGGGTCCTACAATGAGCAGTTCTTC.